The 9 T cell receptor beta chains reported below all come from one sample, sequenced in a study of human T cells and chemical hapten exposure. In TCRdb, the RACE reads were re-called with MiXCR into one record per CDR3 protein. The sample contains around 99,000 distinct CDR3 sequences, approximately 8.8% of which appear only once. Documented time point: patch test 2, 6 weeks after DPC sensitization. Treatment given: therapeutic diphenylcyclopropenone sensitization with weekly scalp DPC. The material was whole blood, obtained in connection with sensitization to the hapten diphenylcyclopropenone (DPC). These receptors came from a woman between 40 and 50 years old with alopecia areata. Some clones in this sample may be carry-over from other donors' samples.

V and J are TRBV18 and TRBJ1-1; D uncertain. Germline assignment: CDR1 KGHSH and CDR2 LQKENI. This CDR3 contains 14 residues. V dropped 2 bases and J dropped 7 bases, with 14 bases sitting between them. The CDR3 bases are TGTGCCAGCTCACCATCGGAGGGAAGAGTTGAAGCTTTCTTT. The encoded protein is CASSPSEGRVEAFF.

Only a few counts were recorded for this clonotype. The genes are TRBV5-1 and TRBJ1-1; D gene ambiguous. Trimming cost V 6 bases and J 5 bases, with 8 bases left between them. CDR3 size: 11 residues. CDR1 is SGHRS and CDR2 is YFSETQ in the germline V gene. The CDR3 loop reads CASTKDTEAFF. The CDR3, as DNA: TGCGCCAGCACCAAGGATACTGAAGCTTTCTTT. The full variable domain, rest sourced from reference TRBV5-1 and TRBJ1-1, is KAGVTQTPRYLIKTRGQQVTLSCSPISGHRSVSWYQQTPGQGLQFLFEYFSETQRNKGNFPGRFSGRQFSNSRSEMNVSTLELGDSALYLCASTKDTEAFFGQGTRLTVV.

V and J are TRBV5-1 and TRBJ2-7, with D perhaps TRBD1 (5 bases). Germline CDR1 reads SGHRS; CDR2 reads YFSETQ. The CDR3 has 14 residues. V gave up 0 bases and J gave up 3 bases, with 10 bases separating them. The CDR3 here is CASSLVGDGYEQYF. The CDR3 DNA reads TGCGCCAGCAGCTTGGTAGGGGATGGCTACGAGCAGTACTTC.

This chain connects TRBV2 to TRBJ2-7, with 10 nucleotides matching TRBD1. The CDR3 has 15 residues. In germline, CDR1 is SNHLY, CDR2 FYNNEI. J lost 6 bases, V lost 10 bases, and 15 bases had no gene match. The CDR3 DNA sequence: TGTGCCACCGACGACTTCGGGACAGGGGTTAGCGAGCAGTACTTC. Translation gives CATDDFGTGVSEQYF.

This clonotype has only a few counts. V is TRBV6-6 and J is TRBJ2-7, with D tentatively TRBD2 (5 bases). CDR3 length equals 13 residues. Germline-derived CDR1 and CDR2 are MNHNY and SVGAGI (reference sequence). The ends were cut back, 6 bases at V and 5 bases at J, with 14 bases in the middle. CDR3 loop: CASSRDRLDEQYF. In nucleotides, the CDR3 is TGTGCCAGCAGCCGGGATAGGTTGGACGAGCAGTACTTC.

The chain employs TRBV6-1 and TRBJ2-3, with a tentative D call TRBD2 (6 bases). Germline V CDR1 and CDR2: MNHNS, SASEGT. This CDR3 comprises 15 residues. The ends were cut back, 2 bases at V and 1 base at J, with 10 bases in the middle. CDR3 bases: TGTGCCAGCAGTGAAAGAGGAGGGGGCACAGATACGCAGTATTTT. It translates to CASSERGGGTDTQYF.

Turning to this clonotype: A much larger clone is a single base away; this may be a read error. The gene calls are TRBV6-1 and TRBJ2-4; tentatively, D is TRBD1 (5 bases). Trimming stripped 2 bases from V and 0 bases from J, with 11 bases between. The CDR3 sequence is 16 residues long. Germline V CDR1 and CDR2: MNHNS, SASEGT. The CDR3 here is CASSELRGLAKNIQYF. Written as DNA, the CDR3 is TGTGCCAGCAGTGAATTAAGGGGCCTAGCCAAAAACATTCAGTACTTC.

V usage is TRBV12-3 or TRBV12-4 and J usage is TRBJ1-1; no reliable D call. The CDR3 has 16 amino acids. V was trimmed by 3 bases and J by 3 bases, leaving 17 bases between them. The CDR3 sequence is CASSFGVPVPYTEAFF. The CDR3 nucleotides read TGTGCCAGCAGTTTTGGGGTCCCCGTCCCTTACACTGAAGCTTTCTTT.

This clonotype was recorded at least ten times. A read error may account for a junction end that differs from germline. The rearrangement links TRBV19 to TRBJ1-5; no definite D call. Germline V gene lookup returns CDR1 LNHDA and CDR2 SQIVND (reference sequence). The CDR3 covers 15 residues. CDR3 in DNA: TGTGCCAGTAGTCTTCCCAACAGTGGCAATCAGCCCCAGCACTTT. Protein sequence: CASSLPNSGNQPQHF.